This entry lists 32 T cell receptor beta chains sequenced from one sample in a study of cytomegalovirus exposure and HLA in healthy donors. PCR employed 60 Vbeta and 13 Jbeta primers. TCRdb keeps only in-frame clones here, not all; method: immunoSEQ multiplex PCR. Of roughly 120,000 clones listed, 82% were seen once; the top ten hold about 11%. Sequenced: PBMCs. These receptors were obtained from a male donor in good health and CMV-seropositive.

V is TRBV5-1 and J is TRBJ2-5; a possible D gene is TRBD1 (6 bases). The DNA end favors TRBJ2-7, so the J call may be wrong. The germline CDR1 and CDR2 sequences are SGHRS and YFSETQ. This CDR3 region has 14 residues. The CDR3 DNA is TGCGCCAGCAGCTTGGGGACAGCCCCCTACGAGCAGTACTTC. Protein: CASSLGTAPYEQYF.

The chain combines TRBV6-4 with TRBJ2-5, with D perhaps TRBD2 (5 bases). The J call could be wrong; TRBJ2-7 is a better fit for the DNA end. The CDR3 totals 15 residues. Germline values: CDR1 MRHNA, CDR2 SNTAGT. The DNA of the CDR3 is TGTGCCAGCCAGTCGTATTCAGGTCTCGGGAACGAGCAGTACTTC. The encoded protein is CASQSYSGLGNEQYF.

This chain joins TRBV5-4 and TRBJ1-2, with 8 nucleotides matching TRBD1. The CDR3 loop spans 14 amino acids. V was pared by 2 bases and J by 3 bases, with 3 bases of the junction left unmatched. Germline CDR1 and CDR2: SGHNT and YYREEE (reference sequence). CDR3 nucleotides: TGTGCCAGCAGCTTCCTGGGACAGGACTATGGCTACACCTTC. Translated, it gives CASSFLGQDYGYTF. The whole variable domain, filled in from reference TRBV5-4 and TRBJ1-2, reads ETGVTQSPTHLIKTRGQQVTLRCSSQSGHNTVSWYQQALGQGPQFIFQYYREEENGRGNFPPRFSGLQFPNYSSELNVNALELDDSALYLCASSFLGQDYGYTFGSGTRLTVV.

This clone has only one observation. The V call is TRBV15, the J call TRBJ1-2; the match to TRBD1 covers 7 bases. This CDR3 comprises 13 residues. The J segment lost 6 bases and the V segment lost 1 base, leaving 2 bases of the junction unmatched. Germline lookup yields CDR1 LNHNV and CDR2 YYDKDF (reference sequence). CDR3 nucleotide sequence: TGTGCCACCAGCAGAGGACAGGGTGATGGCTACACCTTC. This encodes CATSRGQGDGYTF.

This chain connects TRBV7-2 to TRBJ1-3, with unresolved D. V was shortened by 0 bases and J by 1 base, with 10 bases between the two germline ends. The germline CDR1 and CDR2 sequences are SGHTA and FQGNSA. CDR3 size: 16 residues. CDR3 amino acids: CASSLAGGRSGNTIYF. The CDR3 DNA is TGTGCCAGCAGCTTAGCGGGAGGGAGATCTGGAAACACCATATATTTT.

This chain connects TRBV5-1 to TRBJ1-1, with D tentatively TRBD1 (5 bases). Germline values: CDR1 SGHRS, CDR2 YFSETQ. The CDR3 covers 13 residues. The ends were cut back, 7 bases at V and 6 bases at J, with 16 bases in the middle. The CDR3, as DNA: TGCGCCAGCTCCCAAGGGGTTCGTGCTGAAGCTTTCTTT. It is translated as CASSQGVRAEAFF.

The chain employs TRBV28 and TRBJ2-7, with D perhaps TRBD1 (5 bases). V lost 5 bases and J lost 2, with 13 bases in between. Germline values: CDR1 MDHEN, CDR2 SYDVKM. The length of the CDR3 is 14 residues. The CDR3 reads CASSLMDTAYEQYF. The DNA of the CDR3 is TGTGCCAGCAGTCTCATGGACACAGCCTACGAGCAGTACTTC.

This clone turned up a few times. The CDR3 DNA reads as TGTGCCAGCAGTCCACAGGGGTCCTTCAGCACAGATACGCAGTATTTT. Its translation: CASSPQGSFSTDTQYF. The rearrangement uses TRBV27 and TRBJ2-3; 7 bases fit TRBD1. Looked up from germline, CDR1 is MNHEY and CDR2 is SMNVEV (reference sequence). Unmatched junction bases numbered 8, after V lost 5 bases and J lost 0 bases. CDR3 length equals 16 residues.

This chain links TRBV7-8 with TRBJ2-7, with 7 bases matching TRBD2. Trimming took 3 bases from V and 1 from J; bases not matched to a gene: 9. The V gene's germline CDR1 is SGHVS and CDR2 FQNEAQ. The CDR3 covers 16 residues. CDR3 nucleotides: TGTGCCAGCAGCTTGGGATCGGCGGGAGTGTCCTACGAGCAGTACTTC. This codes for CASSLGSAGVSYEQYF.

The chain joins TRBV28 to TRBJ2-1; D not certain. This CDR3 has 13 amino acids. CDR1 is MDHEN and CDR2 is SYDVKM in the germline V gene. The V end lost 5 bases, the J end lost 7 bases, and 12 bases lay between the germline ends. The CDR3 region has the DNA TGTGCCAGCAGTCCCCCCCTTAGAAATGAGCAGTTCTTC. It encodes CASSPPLRNEQFF.

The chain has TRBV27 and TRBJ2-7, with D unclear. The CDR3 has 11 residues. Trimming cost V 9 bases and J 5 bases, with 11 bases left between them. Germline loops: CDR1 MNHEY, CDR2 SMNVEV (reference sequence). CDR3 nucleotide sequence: TGTGCCAGACCGGAGTGCCACGAGCAGTACTTC. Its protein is CARPECHEQYF.

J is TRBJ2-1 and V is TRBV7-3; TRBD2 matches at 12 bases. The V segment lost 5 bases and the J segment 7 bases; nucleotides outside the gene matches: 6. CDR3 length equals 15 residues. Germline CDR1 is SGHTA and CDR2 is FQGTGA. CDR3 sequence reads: CASSTTSGSANEQFF. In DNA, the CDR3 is TGTGCCAGCAGCACGACTAGCGGGAGTGCAAATGAGCAGTTCTTC.

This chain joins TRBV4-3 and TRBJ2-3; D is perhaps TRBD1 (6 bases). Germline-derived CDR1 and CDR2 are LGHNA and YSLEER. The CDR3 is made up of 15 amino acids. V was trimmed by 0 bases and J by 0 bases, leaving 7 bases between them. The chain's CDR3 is CASSQEGASTDTQYF. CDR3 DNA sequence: TGCGCCAGCAGCCAAGAGGGGGCTAGCACAGATACGCAGTATTTT.

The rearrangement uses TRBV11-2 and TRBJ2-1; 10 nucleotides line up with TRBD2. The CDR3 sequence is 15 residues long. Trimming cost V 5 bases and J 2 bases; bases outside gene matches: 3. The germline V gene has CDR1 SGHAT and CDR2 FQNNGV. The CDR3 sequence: CASSPGLAPYNEQFF. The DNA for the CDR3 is TGTGCCAGCAGCCCGGGACTAGCGCCCTACAATGAGCAGTTCTTC. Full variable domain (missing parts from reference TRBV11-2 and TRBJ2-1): EAGVAQSPRYKIIEKRQSVAFWCNPISGHATLYWYQQILGQGPKLLIQFQNNGVVDDSQLPKDRFSAERLKGVDSTLKIQPAKLEDSAVYLCASSPGLAPYNEQFFGPGTRLTVL.

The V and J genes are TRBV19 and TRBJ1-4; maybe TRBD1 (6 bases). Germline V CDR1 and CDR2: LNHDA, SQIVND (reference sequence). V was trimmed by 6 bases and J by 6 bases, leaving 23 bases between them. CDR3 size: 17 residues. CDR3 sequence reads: CASSKTVTGGADEKLFF. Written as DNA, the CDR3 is TGTGCCAGTAGCAAAACAGTTACGGGGGGCGCCGATGAAAAACTGTTTTTT.

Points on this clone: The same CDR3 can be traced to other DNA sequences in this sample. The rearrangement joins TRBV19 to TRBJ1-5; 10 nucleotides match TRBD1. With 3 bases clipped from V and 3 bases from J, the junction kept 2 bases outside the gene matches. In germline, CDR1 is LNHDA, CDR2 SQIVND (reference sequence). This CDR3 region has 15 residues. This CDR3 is CASSMDRGYNQPQHF. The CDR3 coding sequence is TGTGCCAGTAGTATGGACAGGGGGTACAATCAGCCCCAGCATTTT.

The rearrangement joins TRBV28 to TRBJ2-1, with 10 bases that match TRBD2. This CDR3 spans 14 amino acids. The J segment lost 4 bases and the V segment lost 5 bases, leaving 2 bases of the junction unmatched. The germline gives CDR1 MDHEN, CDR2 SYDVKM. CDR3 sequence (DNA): TGTGCCAGCAGTCGTAGCGGGAGGTACAATGAGCAGTTCTTC. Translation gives CASSRSGRYNEQFF. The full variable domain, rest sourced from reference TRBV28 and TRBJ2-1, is DVKVTQSSRYLVKRTGEKVFLECVQDMDHENMFWYRQDPGLGLRLIYFSYDVKMKEKGDIPEGYSVSREKKERFSLILESASTNQTSMYLCASSRSGRYNEQFFGPGTRLTVL.

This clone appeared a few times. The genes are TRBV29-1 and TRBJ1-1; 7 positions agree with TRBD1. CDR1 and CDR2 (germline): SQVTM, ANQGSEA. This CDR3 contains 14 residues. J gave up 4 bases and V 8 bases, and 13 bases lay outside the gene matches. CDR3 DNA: TGCAGCATACTATGGGACAGATTGGGCACTGAAGCTTTCTTT. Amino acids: CSILWDRLGTEAFF. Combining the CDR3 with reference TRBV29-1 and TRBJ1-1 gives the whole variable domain SAVISQKPSRDICQRGTSLTIQCQVDSQVTMMFWYRQQPGQSLTLIATANQGSEATYESGFVIDKFPISRPNLTFSTLTVSNMSPEDSSIYLCSILWDRLGTEAFFGQGTRLTVV.

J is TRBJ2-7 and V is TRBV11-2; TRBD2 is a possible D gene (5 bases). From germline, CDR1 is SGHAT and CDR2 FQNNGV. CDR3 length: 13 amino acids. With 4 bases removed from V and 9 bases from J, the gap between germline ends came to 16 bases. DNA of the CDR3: TGTGCCAGCAGCTACGTCCCTAGGAGGTGGCAGTACTTC. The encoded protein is CASSYVPRRWQYF. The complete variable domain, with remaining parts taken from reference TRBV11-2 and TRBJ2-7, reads EAGVAQSPRYKIIEKRQSVAFWCNPISGHATLYWYQQILGQGPKLLIQFQNNGVVDDSQLPKDRFSAERLKGVDSTLKIQPAKLEDSAVYLCASSYVPRRWQYFGPGTRLTVT.

The CDR3, as DNA: TGTGCCAGCGAGGGGGGGAGGGCCGTCGATGAGCAGTTCTTC. It yields the protein CASEGGRAVDEQFF. The chain carries TRBV2 and TRBJ2-1; possible D gene TRBD2, 7 bases. The length of the CDR3 is 14 residues. Trimming cost V 8 bases and J 8 bases, with 19 bases left between them. CDR1 and CDR2 from the germline V gene are SNHLY and FYNNEI.

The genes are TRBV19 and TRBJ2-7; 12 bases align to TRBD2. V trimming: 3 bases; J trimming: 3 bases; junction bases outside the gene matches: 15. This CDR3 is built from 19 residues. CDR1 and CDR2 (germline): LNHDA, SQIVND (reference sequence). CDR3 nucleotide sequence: TGTGCCAGTAGTATTCACGGGACTAGCGGGTCCCTAACGATCTACGAGCAGTACTTC. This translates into CASSIHGTSGSLTIYEQYF.

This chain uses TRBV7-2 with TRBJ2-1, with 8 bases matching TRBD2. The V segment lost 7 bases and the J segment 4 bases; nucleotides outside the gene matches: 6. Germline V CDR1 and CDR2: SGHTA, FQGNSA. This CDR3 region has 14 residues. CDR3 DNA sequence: TGTGCCAGCATATTTAGCGGGAAGTACAATGAGCAGTTCTTC. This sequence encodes CASIFSGKYNEQFF.

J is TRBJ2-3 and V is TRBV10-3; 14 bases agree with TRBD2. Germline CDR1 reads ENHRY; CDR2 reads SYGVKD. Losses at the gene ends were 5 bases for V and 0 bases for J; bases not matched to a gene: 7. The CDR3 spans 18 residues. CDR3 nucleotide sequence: TGTGCCATCAGTACAGGACTAGCGGGGGGAGTTAGCACAGATACGCAGTATTTT. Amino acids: CAISTGLAGGVSTDTQYF.

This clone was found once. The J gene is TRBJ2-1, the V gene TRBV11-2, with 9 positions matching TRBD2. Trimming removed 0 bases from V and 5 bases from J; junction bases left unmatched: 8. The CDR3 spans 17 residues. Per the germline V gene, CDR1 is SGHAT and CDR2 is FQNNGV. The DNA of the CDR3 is TGTGCCAGCAGCTTAGATCTGAAGCGGGAGGACGACAATGAGCAGTTCTTC. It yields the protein CASSLDLKREDDNEQFF.

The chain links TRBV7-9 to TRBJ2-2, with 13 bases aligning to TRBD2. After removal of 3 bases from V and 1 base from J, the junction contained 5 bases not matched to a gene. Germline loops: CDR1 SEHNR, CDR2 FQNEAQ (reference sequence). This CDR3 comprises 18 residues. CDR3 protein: CASSFGTSGTKNTGELFF. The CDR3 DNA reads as TGTGCCAGCAGCTTCGGGACTAGCGGGACGAAGAACACCGGGGAGCTGTTTTTT.

CDR3 region: CASSPNYRNEQFF. CDR3 bases: TGTGCCAGCAGCCCTAATTACAGGAATGAGCAGTTCTTC. The chain links TRBV5-4 to TRBJ2-1; possibly TRBD1 for D (5 bases). CDR3 length: 13 amino acids. The V gene's germline CDR1 is SGHNT and CDR2 YYREEE (reference sequence). With 4 bases removed from V and 7 bases from J, the gap between germline ends came to 12 bases.

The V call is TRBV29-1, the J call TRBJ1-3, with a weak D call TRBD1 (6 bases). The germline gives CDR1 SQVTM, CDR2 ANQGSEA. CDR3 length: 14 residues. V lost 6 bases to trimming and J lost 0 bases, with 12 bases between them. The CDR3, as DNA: TGCAGCGTGGAACAGGGATTCTCTGGAAACACCATATATTTT. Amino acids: CSVEQGFSGNTIYF.

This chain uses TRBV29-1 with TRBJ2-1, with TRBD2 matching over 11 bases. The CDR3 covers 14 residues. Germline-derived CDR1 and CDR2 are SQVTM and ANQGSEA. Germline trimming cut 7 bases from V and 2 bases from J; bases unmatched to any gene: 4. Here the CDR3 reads CSGVLAGAYNEQFF. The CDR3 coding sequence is TGCAGCGGAGTACTAGCGGGAGCCTACAATGAGCAGTTCTTC.

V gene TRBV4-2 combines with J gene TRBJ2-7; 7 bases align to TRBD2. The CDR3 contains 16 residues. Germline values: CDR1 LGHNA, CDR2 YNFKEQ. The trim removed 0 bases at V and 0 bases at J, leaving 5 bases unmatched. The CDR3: CASSQEGGSSSYEQYF. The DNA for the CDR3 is TGTGCCAGCAGCCAAGAGGGAGGGTCGAGCTCCTACGAGCAGTACTTC.

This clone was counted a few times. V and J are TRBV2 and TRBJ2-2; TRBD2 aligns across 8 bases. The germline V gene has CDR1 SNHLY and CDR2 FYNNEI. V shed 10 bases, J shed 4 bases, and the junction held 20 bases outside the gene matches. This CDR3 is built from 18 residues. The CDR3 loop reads CATPASPGGRAITGELFF. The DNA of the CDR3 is TGTGCCACCCCTGCTAGCCCGGGAGGGAGGGCGATCACCGGGGAGCTGTTTTTT.

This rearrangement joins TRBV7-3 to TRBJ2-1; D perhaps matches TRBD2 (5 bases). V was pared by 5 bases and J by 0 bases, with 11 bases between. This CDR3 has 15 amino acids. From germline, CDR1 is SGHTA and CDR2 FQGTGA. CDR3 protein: CASSPGSGSYNEQFF. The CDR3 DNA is TGTGCCAGCAGCCCAGGAAGCGGCTCCTACAATGAGCAGTTCTTC.

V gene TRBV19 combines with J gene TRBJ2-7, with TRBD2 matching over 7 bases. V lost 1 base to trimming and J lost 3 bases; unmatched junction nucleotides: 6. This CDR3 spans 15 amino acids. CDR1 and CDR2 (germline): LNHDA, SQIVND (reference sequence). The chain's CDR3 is CASSIAGGSGYEQYF. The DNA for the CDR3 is TGTGCCAGTAGTATAGCGGGCGGGAGCGGCTACGAGCAGTACTTC.